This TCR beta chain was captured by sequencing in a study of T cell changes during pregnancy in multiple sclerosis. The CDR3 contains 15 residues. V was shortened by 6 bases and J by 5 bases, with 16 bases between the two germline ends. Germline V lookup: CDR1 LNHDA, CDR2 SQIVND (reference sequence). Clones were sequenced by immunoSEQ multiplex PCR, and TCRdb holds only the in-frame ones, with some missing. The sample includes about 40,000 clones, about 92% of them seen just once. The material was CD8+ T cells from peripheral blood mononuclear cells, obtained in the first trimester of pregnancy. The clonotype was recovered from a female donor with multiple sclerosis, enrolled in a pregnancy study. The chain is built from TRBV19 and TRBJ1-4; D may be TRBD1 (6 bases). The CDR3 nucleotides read TGTGCCAGTAGGCTCACAGGGCCTTCCAATGAAAAACTGTTTTTT. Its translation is CASRLTGPSNEKLFF. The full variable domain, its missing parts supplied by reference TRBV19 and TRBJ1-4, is DGGITQSPKYLFRKEGQNVTLSCEQNLNHDAMYWYRQDPGQGLRLIYYSQIVNDFQKGDIAEGYSVSREKKESFPLTVTSAQKNPTAFYLCASRLTGPSNEKLFFGSGTQLSVL.